This T cell receptor beta chain stems from a study of Graves' ophthalmopathy and Graves' hyperthyroidism. Researchers took RNA transcripts and amplified TCR beta CDR3 regions from them. An initial RT-PCR round employing HTBI primers preceded a second-round multiplex PCR. Via MiXCR, TCRdb re-called the multiplex PCR reads, giving one row per CDR3 protein. The sample consists of approximately 640,000 distinct CDR3 sequences, roughly 39% of them appearing once. There are 18 residues in the CDR3. Trimming left V 1 base short and J 2 bases short, with 16 bases between. Per germline, CDR1 KGHDR and CDR2 SFDVKD. This clonotype was detected a few times.

The sample taken for sequencing was peripheral blood. This chain connects TRBV24-1 to TRBJ2-2; TRBD1 might be the D (5 bases). The TCR sequence derives from an adult man with Graves' ophthalmopathy. CDR3 sequence (DNA): TGTGCCACCAGTGATTTTAGTATACGGCAGGGAAACACCGGGGAGCTGTTTTTT. Amino acid sequence: CATSDFSIRQGNTGELFF.